Following are 29 T cell receptor beta chains from one sample sequenced in a study of control samples from healthy donors and cancer patients. Only in-frame clones appear in the TCRdb table, and some are missing; sequencing was by immunoSEQ multiplex PCR. The sample shows approximately 79,000 clones, 89% of them seen only once. Sequencing was performed on blood. The receptors here all came from a man aged 50 or older in good health.

J is TRBJ2-2 and V is TRBV30; D is unclear. Germline V lookup: CDR1 GTSNPN, CDR2 SVGIG (reference sequence). The CDR3 is 12 residues long. V lost 2 bases, J lost 6 bases, and 7 bases lay in between. The DNA of the CDR3 is TGTGCCTGGAGTTCTGGTCCCGGGGAGCTGTTTTTT. This codes for CAWSSGPGELFF.

The genes are TRBV7-2 and TRBJ1-2, with a tentative D call TRBD1 (6 bases). The ends were cut back, 11 bases at V and 0 bases at J, with 13 bases in the middle. The CDR3 consists of 13 residues. Germline V CDR1 and CDR2: SGHTA, FQGNSA. CDR3 in DNA: TGTGCCTCGGGGGGGGCCCCTAACTATGGCTACACCTTC. Protein: CASGGAPNYGYTF.

In this sample, this clone turned up once. This rearrangement joins TRBV3-1 (or the pseudogene TRBV3-2) to TRBJ2-1, with 13 bases matching TRBD2. Trimming removed 4 bases from V and 10 bases from J; junction bases left unmatched: 4. The CDR3 loop spans 14 amino acids. The germline gives CDR1 LGHDT, CDR2 YNNKEL (reference sequence). CDR3 region: CASSPGLAGPEQFF. CDR3 nucleotide sequence: TGTGCCAGCAGCCCGGGACTAGCGGGGCCCGAGCAGTTCTTC.

The rearrangement uses TRBV27 and TRBJ1-1, with TRBD1 as a possible D gene (5 bases). The CDR3 is 13 residues long. The V gene lost 8 bases and the J gene lost 3 bases, with 13 bases spanning the gap. Germline V gives CDR1 MNHEY, CDR2 SMNVEV (reference sequence). CDR3 in amino acids: CASSNIGDTEAFF. Written as DNA, the CDR3 is TGTGCCAGCTCCAATATAGGGGACACTGAAGCTTTCTTT.

The chain employs TRBV3-1 (or the pseudogene TRBV3-2) and TRBJ2-4, with 11 positions matching TRBD2. The CDR3 extends over 16 amino acids. V shed 3 bases, J shed 2 bases, and the junction held 3 bases outside the gene matches. CDR1 is LGHDT, CDR2 YNNKEL, per germline (reference sequence). In nucleotides, the CDR3 is TGTGCCAGCAGCCACCCTAGCGGGGGGACCAAAAACATTCAGTACTTC. As protein: CASSHPSGGTKNIQYF.

The gene calls are TRBV24-1 and TRBJ2-7, with a tentative D call TRBD1 (6 bases). Deletions cut 2 bases from V and 5 bases from J, with 9 bases between. Germline loops: CDR1 KGHDR, CDR2 SFDVKD. The CDR3 sequence is 13 residues long. The CDR3 region is CATSDYAGDEQYF. In DNA form, the CDR3 reads TGTGCCACCAGTGATTATGCAGGGGACGAGCAGTACTTC.

The V gene is TRBV7-9, the J gene TRBJ1-1, with a tentative D call TRBD1 (5 bases). Trimming cost V 5 bases and J 5 bases, with 21 bases left between them. The germline CDR1 and CDR2 sequences are SEHNR and FQNEAQ (reference sequence). The CDR3 sequence is 16 residues long. In nucleotides, the CDR3 is TGTGCCAGCAGCCGCCCCAATGCCAGGGACCCGACTGAAGCTTTCTTT. Protein sequence: CASSRPNARDPTEAFF.

The genes are TRBV2 and TRBJ1-1; the D gene is possibly TRBD1 (6 bases). Trimming cost V 7 bases and J 5 bases, with 20 bases left between them. CDR1 and CDR2 from the germline V gene are SNHLY and FYNNEI. The CDR3 extends over 15 amino acids. The CDR3 here is CASNLGGLQGTEAFF. The CDR3 DNA reads as TGTGCCAGCAACCTAGGGGGGTTGCAGGGGACTGAAGCTTTCTTT.

This chain connects TRBV12-5 to TRBJ2-2, with 8 bases matching TRBD2. Germline assignment: CDR1 LGHNT and CDR2 FRNRAP. The CDR3 extends over 15 amino acids. V lost 6 bases and J lost 8; bases outside the gene matches: 11. The CDR3 sequence is CASGPGTRSSGELFF. Written as DNA, the CDR3 is TGTGCTAGTGGACCCGGGACTAGAAGTTCTGGGGAGCTGTTTTTT.

Written as DNA, the CDR3 is TGTGCCAGCAGCTTAGCCATCAACACTGAAGCTTTCTTT. Protein: CASSLAINTEAFF. This chain joins TRBV11-2 and TRBJ1-1; D remains unclear. The CDR3 extends over 13 amino acids. The germline V gene encodes CDR1 SGHAT and CDR2 FQNNGV. Trimming stripped 1 base from V and 2 bases from J, with 5 bases between. The full variable domain, completed using reference TRBV11-2 and TRBJ1-1, is EAGVAQSPRYKIIEKRQSVAFWCNPISGHATLYWYQQILGQGPKLLIQFQNNGVVDDSQLPKDRFSAERLKGVDSTLKIQPAKLEDSAVYLCASSLAINTEAFFGQGTRLTVV.

In this sample, this clone turned up a few times. This sequence joins TRBV5-6 and TRBJ2-3; the match to TRBD1 covers 7 bases. Per germline, CDR1 SGHDT and CDR2 YYEEEE. The CDR3 spans 15 residues. V was clipped by 4 bases and J by 2 bases; unmatched bases: 7. The DNA for the CDR3 is TGTGCCAGCAGCCAACGACAGGGAGTCACAGATACGCAGTATTTT. It translates to CASSQRQGVTDTQYF.

This chain joins TRBV11-2 and TRBJ1-5; TRBD1 might be the D (5 bases). V shed 1 base and J shed 0 bases, with 7 bases lying between them. Germline-derived CDR1 and CDR2 are SGHAT and FQNNGV. This CDR3 spans 15 amino acids. The CDR3 DNA is TGTGCCAGCAGCTTAGGCGGGGGTAGCAATCAGCCCCAGCATTTT. It specifies CASSLGGGSNQPQHF.

The sample holds a few counts of this clone. The chain employs TRBV5-1 and TRBJ1-5; the D gene is possibly TRBD1 (5 bases). The germline V and J ends were trimmed by 4 bases and 5 bases, with 16 bases remaining between them. Looked up from germline, CDR1 is SGHRS and CDR2 is YFSETQ. This CDR3 region has 15 residues. The CDR3 reads CASSLEGQGHQPQHF. Here the CDR3 DNA reads TGCGCCAGCAGCCTGGAAGGGCAGGGCCATCAGCCCCAGCATTTT.

V usage is TRBV7-9 and J usage is TRBJ1-1; D is uncertain. CDR1 SEHNR and CDR2 FQNEAQ come from the germline V gene (reference sequence). CDR3 size: 12 residues. Trimming cost V 2 bases and J 1 base, with 2 bases left between them. CDR3 region: CASSLQNTEAFF. The DNA for the CDR3 is TGTGCCAGCAGCTTACAGAACACTGAAGCTTTCTTT.

The chain has TRBV5-1 and TRBJ1-1; D is unclear. CDR3 length: 11 amino acids. The germline V gene has CDR1 SGHRS and CDR2 YFSETQ. V was shortened by 5 bases and J by 7 bases, with 9 bases between the two germline ends. DNA of the CDR3: TGCGCCAGCAGGGGTTTTGATGAAGCTTTCTTT. Its translation is CASRGFDEAFF.

The rearrangement links TRBV29-1 to TRBJ2-3, with 9 bases aligning to TRBD1. Germline V CDR1 and CDR2: SQVTM, ANQGSEA. Trimming at V came to 6 bases and at J to 5 bases, leaving 9 bases not matched to a gene. The CDR3 runs 14 residues. The CDR3 here is CSVRQGVGRDTQYF. CDR3 in DNA: TGCAGCGTGCGACAGGGGGTGGGCCGAGATACGCAGTATTTT.

The genes are TRBV5-1 and TRBJ2-2, with 7 positions matching TRBD2. V was clipped by 5 bases and J by 10 bases; unmatched bases: 5. CDR1 is SGHRS and CDR2 is YFSETQ in the germline V gene. This CDR3 has 12 residues. The CDR3 DNA sequence: TGCGCCAGCAGAGCGGGATTTGAGGAGCTGTTTTTT. Protein product: CASRAGFEELFF.

This chain connects TRBV12-5 to TRBJ1-5; TRBD1 aligns across 7 bases. The CDR3 length is 19 residues. V was clipped by 2 bases and J by 2 bases; unmatched bases: 15. Germline loops: CDR1 LGHNT, CDR2 FRNRAP. CDR3 residues: CASGLLRQGDILGNQPQHF. CDR3 coding DNA: TGTGCTAGTGGTTTGTTGCGTCAGGGGGATATTTTAGGCAATCAGCCCCAGCATTTT.

This chain links TRBV14 with TRBJ1-1; the match to TRBD1 covers 7 bases. Germline V gene sequence: CDR1 SGHDN, CDR2 FVKESK. The CDR3 consists of 14 residues. The V segment lost 4 bases and the J segment 4 bases; nucleotides outside the gene matches: 6. This CDR3 reads CASSRISGGTEAFF. Here the CDR3 DNA reads TGTGCCAGCAGCCGGATCTCAGGGGGCACTGAAGCTTTCTTT.

V and J are TRBV2 and TRBJ1-5; tentative D call: TRBD1 (6 bases). The V gene lost 3 bases and the J gene lost 9 bases, with 18 bases spanning the gap. The CDR3 extends over 15 amino acids. Germline V gene data show CDR1 as SNHLY and CDR2 as FYNNEI. CDR3 region: CASSDEWGGFGPQHF. In nucleotides, the CDR3 is TGTGCCAGCAGTGATGAGTGGGGGGGCTTCGGGCCCCAGCATTTT.

The V and J genes are TRBV27 and TRBJ1-2; D is unclear. CDR3 length equals 13 residues. Germline-derived CDR1 and CDR2 are MNHEY and SMNVEV (reference sequence). The V end was cut by 3 bases, the J end by 0 bases, with 5 bases between. The DNA for the CDR3 is TGTGCCAGCAGTTTGGCAGCTAACTATGGCTACACCTTC. Protein sequence: CASSLAANYGYTF.

This clone came up a few times. The J gene is TRBJ1-1, the V gene TRBV5-1; 9 positions match TRBD1. The CDR3 has 14 amino acids. Trimming took 3 bases from V and 1 from J; bases not matched to a gene: 1. The germline V gene has CDR1 SGHRS and CDR2 YFSETQ. CDR3 sequence (DNA): TGCGCCAGCAGCTCGGGACAGGGGAACACTGAAGCTTTCTTT. Encoded protein: CASSSGQGNTEAFF.

The chain employs TRBV10-2 and TRBJ1-2, with D unresolved. This CDR3 is built from 16 residues. Per the germline V gene, CDR1 is WSHSY and CDR2 is SAAADI. The germline V and J ends were trimmed by 3 bases and 3 bases, with 17 bases remaining between them. CDR3 sequence (DNA): TGCGCCAGCAGTGACTTTTTGAGGGAGGTTGACTATGGCTACACCTTC. Its translation is CASSDFLREVDYGYTF.

The chain carries TRBV24-1 and TRBJ1-6; 8 bases match TRBD1. The CDR3 loop spans 14 amino acids. V shed 10 bases, J shed 9 bases, and the junction held 10 bases outside the gene matches. Germline V CDR1 and CDR2: KGHDR, SFDVKD. The CDR3, as DNA: TGTGCCACTTCTCTACGACAGGGGTTTTCACCCCTCCACTTT. Translated, it gives CATSLRQGFSPLHF.

The chain combines TRBV7-9 with TRBJ2-7; D is unresolved. V was clipped by 1 base and J by 2 bases, with 18 bases between them. Germline lookup yields CDR1 SEHNR and CDR2 FQNEAQ (reference sequence). The length of the CDR3 is 17 residues. The CDR3 sequence is CASSLGMRQFAPYEQYF. The CDR3 DNA reads as TGTGCCAGCAGCTTAGGCATGCGGCAGTTTGCCCCCTACGAGCAGTACTTC.

V usage is TRBV19 and J usage is TRBJ1-1, with D unclear. V lost 3 bases to trimming and J lost 4 bases, with 9 bases between them. The CDR3 sequence is 13 residues long. Germline V gives CDR1 LNHDA, CDR2 SQIVND (reference sequence). The CDR3 protein is CASSMWFGTEAFF. The CDR3 region has the DNA TGTGCCAGTAGTATGTGGTTTGGCACTGAAGCTTTCTTT. The full variable domain, rest sourced from reference TRBV19 and TRBJ1-1, is DGGITQSPKYLFRKEGQNVTLSCEQNLNHDAMYWYRQDPGQGLRLIYYSQIVNDFQKGDIAEGYSVSREKKESFPLTVTSAQKNPTAFYLCASSMWFGTEAFFGQGTRLTVV.

The genes are TRBV21-1 and TRBJ1-1; the table's D call, TRBD1, was not checked against the DNA. TRBV21-1 is noted as a pseudogene. The CDR3 consists of 15 residues. DNA for the CDR3: TGTGCCAGCAGTCCGGACAGTAGGTTGAACACTGAAGCTTTCTTT. It translates to CASSPDSRLNTEAFF.

The chain has TRBV9 and TRBJ2-5, with D possibly being TRBD2 (6 bases). Germline CDR1 is SGDLS and CDR2 is YYNGEE. This CDR3 comprises 16 residues. Trimming removed 0 bases from V and 0 bases from J, with 12 bases in between. CDR3 DNA sequence: TGTGCCAGCAGCGTAGGCGGACGGGGGTACCAAGAGACCCAGTACTTC. Its protein is CASSVGGRGYQETQYF. Looking up the rest from reference TRBV9 and TRBJ2-5 gives the full variable domain: DSGVTQTPKHLITATGQRVTLRCSPRSGDLSVYWYQQSLDQGLQFLIQYYNGEERAKGNILERFSAQQFPDLHSELNLSSLELGDSALYFCASSVGGRGYQETQYFGPGTRLLVL.

The gene calls are TRBV6-1 and TRBJ1-2; D is uncertain. Deletions cut 1 base from V and 0 bases from J, with 12 bases between. This CDR3 is 16 amino acids long. The germline V gene encodes CDR1 MNHNS and CDR2 SASEGT. The CDR3 loop is CASSEGGTVSNYGYTF. CDR3 nucleotide sequence: TGTGCCAGCAGTGAAGGAGGAACAGTTTCTAACTATGGCTACACCTTC.